The 15 T cell receptor beta chains below all came from one sample that was sequenced in a study of T cells in Graves' hyperthyroidism and ophthalmopathy. The investigators amplified TCR beta CDR3 regions from RNA transcripts. RT-PCR in the first round (using the HTBI primer set) targeted the TCR CDR3. TCRdb re-called the multiplex PCR reads with MiXCR, one entry per CDR3 protein. The sample holds about 700,000 distinct CDR3 sequences, just under 45% seen once. Input material: peripheral blood or thyroid tissue (not recorded which). The origin of the receptors is an adult man with Graves' disease, either hyperthyroidism or ophthalmopathy (not recorded which).

The chain couples TRBV7-9 to TRBJ1-5; no definite D call. This CDR3 region has 14 residues. Germline CDR1 is SEHNR and CDR2 is FQNEAQ (reference sequence). Trimming stripped 3 bases from V and 6 bases from J, with 12 bases between. CDR3 region: CASSLAGRVQPQHF. The CDR3 region has the DNA TGTGCCAGCAGCTTGGCCGGGCGCGTTCAGCCCCAGCATTTT.

The sample holds one count of this clonotype. The V gene is TRBV12-5, the J gene TRBJ1-4, with 7 bases fitting TRBD1. CDR3 length equals 14 residues. V lost 7 bases to trimming and J lost 5 bases; unmatched junction nucleotides: 7. Per germline, CDR1 LGHNT and CDR2 FRNRAP. The CDR3 nucleotides are TGTGCTAGTGCCAAGGGACAGACAAATGAAAAACTGTTTTTT. This sequence encodes CASAKGQTNEKLFF.

V usage is TRBV20-1 and J usage is TRBJ2-7; D tentatively fits TRBD1 or TRBD2 (5 bases each). Germline CDR1 is DFQATT and CDR2 is SNEGSKA (reference sequence). The CDR3 consists of 12 residues. V lost 5 bases to trimming and J lost 5 bases, with 13 bases between them. The DNA of the CDR3 is TGCAGTGCTGGGGGTACCCCGCACGAGCAGTACTTC. Protein sequence: CSAGGTPHEQYF.

DNA for the CDR3: TGTGCCTGGAGTGCCGCCACAGGGTTGGGCTACACCTTC. Its translation: CAWSAATGLGYTF. V gene TRBV30 combines with J gene TRBJ1-2; weak D call: TRBD1 (6 bases). Trimming removed 1 base from V and 8 bases from J, with 14 bases in between. This CDR3 region has 13 residues. Germline assignment: CDR1 GTSNPN and CDR2 SVGIG (reference sequence).

This clonotype was observed a few times. Here the CDR3 reads CASSQDAGAGEFAGANVLTF. For the CDR3, the DNA is TGTGCCAGCAGCCAAGATGCGGGGGCAGGGGAATTTGCTGGGGCCAACGTCCTGACTTTC. J is TRBJ2-6 and V is TRBV7-2; tentative D call: TRBD2 (7 bases). V was cut by 5 bases and J by 2 bases, with 25 bases left in between. The CDR3 covers 20 residues. Germline V gives CDR1 SGHTA, CDR2 FQGNSA. Full variable domain (outside the CDR3, taken from reference TRBV7-2 and TRBJ2-6): GAGVSQSPSNKVTEKGKDVELRCDPISGHTALYWYRQSLGQGLEFLIYFQGNSAPDKSGLPSDRFSAERTGGSVSTLTIQRTQQEDSAVYLCASSQDAGAGEFAGANVLTFGAGSRLTVL.

Details on this clonotype: A single base separates this from a much larger clone, so it may be a read error. The V gene is TRBV2, the J gene TRBJ1-5; maybe TRBD1 (6 bases). V lost 10 bases and J 5 bases, leaving 15 bases between the germline ends. The germline V gene has CDR1 SNHLY and CDR2 FYNNEI. The CDR3 has 13 residues. The CDR3 spells CAISRGLDQPQHF. In nucleotides, the CDR3 is TGTGCCATTTCCAGGGGCTTGGATCAGCCCCAGCATTTT.

This chain uses TRBV9 with TRBJ2-7; D possibly corresponds to TRBD2 (7 bases). Germline V gene lookup returns CDR1 SGDLS and CDR2 YYNGEE. There are 14 residues in the CDR3. V was cut by 4 bases and J by 4 bases, with 15 bases left in between. The CDR3 sequence is CASSSEGGRYEQYF. The CDR3 DNA is TGTGCCAGCAGCTCAGAGGGGGGGCGGTACGAGCAGTACTTC.

Worth noting for this clonotype: An end of the junction does not agree with germline; a read error may underlie this. The rearrangement joins TRBV10-3 to TRBJ1-1, with D uncertain. CDR3 size: 14 residues. Germline-derived CDR1 and CDR2 are ENHRY and SYGVKD. For the CDR3, the DNA is TGTGCCATCAGTGAGTCCGCAGCGAACACTGAAGCTTCCTTT. Its protein is CAISESAANTEASF.

Concerning this clonotype: A read error is possible here, since a much larger clone lies one base away. As DNA, the CDR3 is TGCAGCGGCCTCGTCGGGAACACTGAAGCTTTCTTT. Translating it yields CSGLVGNTEAFF. The rearrangement joins TRBV29-1 to TRBJ1-1; D is uncertain. CDR3 length: 12 residues. The ends were cut back, 7 bases at V and 1 base at J, with 10 bases in the middle. The germline CDR1 and CDR2 sequences are SQVTM and ANQGSEA. The whole variable domain, filled in from reference TRBV29-1 and TRBJ1-1, reads SAVISQKPSRDICQRGTSLTIQCQVDSQVTMMFWYRQQPGQSLTLIATANQGSEATYESGFVIDKFPISRPNLTFSTLTVSNMSPEDSSIYLCSGLVGNTEAFFGQGTRLTVV.

This chain uses TRBV7-2 with TRBJ1-5, with D perhaps matching TRBD1 (5 bases). Germline-derived CDR1 and CDR2 are SGHTA and FQGNSA. This CDR3 comprises 15 residues. V was shortened by 4 bases and J by 3 bases, with 13 bases between the two germline ends. CDR3: CASSSGPGLNQPQHF. The CDR3 bases are TGTGCCAGCAGCTCGGGACCGGGTCTCAATCAGCCCCAGCATTTT.

The chain is built from TRBV29-1 and TRBJ1-3, with D possibly TRBD1 on 5 matching bases. V was trimmed by 7 bases and J by 2 bases, leaving 15 bases between them. Germline CDR1 reads SQVTM; CDR2 reads ANQGSEA. The CDR3 is made up of 14 amino acids. Here the CDR3 reads CSAGALVPGNTIYF. CDR3 DNA: TGCAGCGCTGGGGCTCTCGTACCTGGAAACACCATATATTTT. Together with reference TRBV29-1 and TRBJ1-3, the CDR3 gives the full variable domain: SAVISQKPSRDICQRGTSLTIQCQVDSQVTMMFWYRQQPGQSLTLIATANQGSEATYESGFVIDKFPISRPNLTFSTLTVSNMSPEDSSIYLCSAGALVPGNTIYFGEGSWLTVV.

The rearrangement joins TRBV7-9 to TRBJ2-7, with TRBD2 matching 16 bases. Looked up from germline, CDR1 is SEHNR and CDR2 is FQNEAQ (reference sequence). CDR3 length equals 21 residues. The J segment lost 0 bases and the V segment lost 1 base, leaving 12 bases of the junction unmatched. DNA for the CDR3: TGTGCCAGCAGCTTAGATACCGGGACTAGCGGGGGGGCGCCCCGCTCCTACGAGCAGTACTTC. Encoded protein: CASSLDTGTSGGAPRSYEQYF.

As concerns this clonotype: The germline gene is not matched at one end of the junction; a read error may be the cause. The chain has TRBV6-4 and TRBJ2-7; D is unresolved. The length of the CDR3 is 16 residues. In germline, CDR1 is MRHNA, CDR2 SNTAGT. The CDR3 DNA reads TGTGCCAGCAGTTACTCGACGGCAGGCTATCCTTACGAGCAGTACTTC. It encodes CASSYSTAGYPYEQYF.

Comment on this clonotype: Just one base apart from a much larger clone, this may be a read error. The DNA for the CDR3 is TGCAGTGCGCCCCGGACAGGGGAGAATCAGCCCCAGCATTTT. It codes for CSAPRTGENQPQHF. The V and J genes are TRBV20-1 and TRBJ1-5, with 9 bases lining up with TRBD1. Germline CDR1 and CDR2: DFQATT and SNEGSKA (reference sequence). The junction had 7 bases not matched to a gene; V was cut back by 6 bases and J by 4 bases. CDR3 size: 14 residues.

The rearrangement uses TRBV19 and TRBJ1-4; a weak D match, TRBD1 (6 bases). CDR3 length equals 14 residues. The germline V and J ends were trimmed by 5 bases and 8 bases, with 15 bases remaining between them. Germline lookup yields CDR1 LNHDA and CDR2 SQIVND (reference sequence). CDR3 sequence: CASSVFDGGEKLFF. Here the CDR3 DNA reads TGTGCCAGTAGTGTATTCGACGGGGGCGAAAAACTGTTTTTT.